Below, 23 T cell receptor beta chains from the same sample are listed, as sequenced in a study of human T cells and chemical hapten exposure. The time point was: patch test 1, 2 weeks after DPC sensitization. Described treatment: therapeutic diphenylcyclopropenone sensitization with weekly scalp DPC. TCRdb re-called the RACE reads through MiXCR, storing one row per CDR3 protein. Among about 80,000 distinct CDR3 sequences listed, 10% were seen once. Sequencing was performed on whole blood, taken in connection with sensitization to the hapten diphenylcyclopropenone (DPC). These receptors were obtained from a woman in her forties or fifties with alopecia areata. Some clones in this sample may be carry-over from other donors' samples.

With regard to this clonotype: Mismatch with germline at one junction end may stem from a read error. The chain combines TRBV20-1 with TRBJ2-7; the D is unclear. The CDR3 runs to 15 residues. Per the germline V gene, CDR1 is DFQATT and CDR2 is SNEGSKA (reference sequence). The CDR3 region is CSARDGRITAYDQYF. CDR3 DNA sequence: TGCAGTGCTAGAGATGGCCGGATAACCGCCTACGATCAGTACTTC.

The chain uses TRBV12-3 or TRBV12-4 and TRBJ1-5; 9 bases agree with TRBD1. This CDR3 region has 16 residues. V trimming: 6 bases; J trimming: 2 bases; junction bases outside the gene matches: 8. CDR3: CASRKTGGSRNQPQHF. DNA for the CDR3: TGTGCCAGCAGAAAAACAGGGGGCTCCCGCAATCAGCCCCAGCATTTT.

The chain uses TRBV11-2 and TRBJ2-2; unclear D gene. V was trimmed by 1 base and J by 2 bases, leaving 8 bases between them. The germline V gene has CDR1 SGHAT and CDR2 FQNNGV. CDR3 length: 15 residues. CDR3 sequence reads: CASSLVPHNTGELFF. CDR3 coding DNA: TGTGCCAGCAGCTTAGTACCCCATAACACCGGGGAGCTGTTTTTT.

The J gene is TRBJ2-1, the V gene TRBV5-1, with 7 bases matching TRBD1. The V gene's germline CDR1 is SGHRS and CDR2 YFSETQ. This CDR3 region has 13 residues. V lost 3 bases, J lost 7 bases, and 4 bases stayed unmatched. CDR3 protein: CASSYDRVNEQFF. DNA for the CDR3: TGCGCCAGCAGCTACGACAGGGTAAATGAGCAGTTCTTC.

V is TRBV19 and J is TRBJ2-1, with 8 nucleotides matching TRBD2. V was pared by 5 bases and J by 2 bases, with 5 bases of the junction left unmatched. The CDR3 has 15 residues. Germline V lookup: CDR1 LNHDA, CDR2 SQIVND (reference sequence). The DNA for the CDR3 is TGTGCCAGTAGTCCGTCGACTAGCGCCTACAATGAGCAGTTCTTC. Amino acid sequence: CASSPSTSAYNEQFF.

Only one count was recorded for this clonotype. The rearrangement joins TRBV6-2 or TRBV6-3 to TRBJ2-5; no firm D call. V was cut by 3 bases and J by 5 bases, with 13 bases left in between. In germline, CDR1 is MNHEY, CDR2 SVGEGT. The CDR3 covers 14 residues. CDR3 loop: CASSYPGLRETQYF. The DNA of the CDR3 is TGTGCCAGCAGTTATCCTGGATTGAGGGAGACCCAGTACTTC.

This clonotype was counted many times. The chain combines TRBV18 with TRBJ2-3; D unclear. V lost 1 base and J 2 bases, leaving 13 bases between the germline ends. This CDR3 is built from 16 residues. Germline V gene lookup returns CDR1 KGHSH and CDR2 LQKENI. CDR3 coding DNA: TGTGCCAGCTCACCACTTGGAAACAGTAACACAGATACGCAGTATTTT. It codes for CASSPLGNSNTDTQYF.

The CDR3 DNA is TGTGCCAGCAGCCAGCTAGCGGGGGCTTCCTACAATGAGCAGTTCTTC. It codes for CASSQLAGASYNEQFF. This chain links TRBV3-1 with TRBJ2-1, with 10 bases aligning to TRBD2. There are 16 residues in the CDR3. J lost 1 base, V lost 3 bases, and 3 bases had no gene match. Germline V gene sequence: CDR1 LGHDT, CDR2 YNNKEL (reference sequence).

J is TRBJ2-5 and V is TRBV18; 8 bases map to TRBD2. The length of the CDR3 is 14 residues. Germline V gives CDR1 KGHSH, CDR2 LQKENI. The V gene end was trimmed by 4 bases and the J gene end by 5 bases; junction bases not matched to a gene: 6. The DNA of the CDR3 is TGTGCCAGCTCACGGCGGGAGCGGGGGGAGACCCAGTACTTC. The encoded protein is CASSRRERGETQYF.

This clonotype was observed at least ten times. This sequence joins TRBV5-6 and TRBJ2-1; TRBD2 aligns across 9 bases. This CDR3 is 14 amino acids long. Germline-derived CDR1 and CDR2 are SGHDT and YYEEEE. V shed 6 bases and J 4 bases; nucleotides not matched to a gene: 5. CDR3: CASTTSGSYNEQFF. The CDR3 DNA is TGTGCCAGCACGACTAGCGGTTCGTACAATGAGCAGTTCTTC.

The chain links TRBV7-3 to TRBJ2-3; 7 bases are shared with TRBD1. This CDR3 comprises 14 residues. Per the germline V gene, CDR1 is SGHTA and CDR2 is FQGTGA. V shed 5 bases and J 3 bases; nucleotides not matched to a gene: 5. The CDR3 region is CASSRGTVTDTQYF. DNA of the CDR3: TGTGCCAGCAGCCGAGGGACAGTGACAGATACGCAGTATTTT. The full variable domain, completed using reference TRBV7-3 and TRBJ2-3, is GAGVSQTPSNKVTEKGKYVELRCDPISGHTALYWYRQSLGQGPEFLIYFQGTGAADDSGLPNDRFFAVRPEGSVSTLKIQRTERGDSAVYLCASSRGTVTDTQYFGPGTRLTVL.

This clonotype has a single count. The chain has TRBV5-4 and TRBJ2-3; D gene ambiguous. Germline CDR1 is SGHNT and CDR2 is YYREEE (reference sequence). With 1 base removed from V and 1 base from J, the gap between germline ends came to 7 bases. This CDR3 has 14 amino acids. The CDR3 DNA is TGTGCCAGCAGCTTGACAGCCCGCACAGATACGCAGTATTTT. This gives the protein CASSLTARTDTQYF. Looking up the rest from reference TRBV5-4 and TRBJ2-3 gives the full variable domain: ETGVTQSPTHLIKTRGQQVTLRCSSQSGHNTVSWYQQALGQGPQFIFQYYREEENGRGNFPPRFSGLQFPNYSSELNVNALELDDSALYLCASSLTARTDTQYFGPGTRLTVL.

This clonotype was observed a few times. The chain couples TRBV24-1 to TRBJ2-3; D perhaps matches TRBD2 (5 bases). Germline lookup yields CDR1 KGHDR and CDR2 SFDVKD. This CDR3 is built from 16 residues. V lost 1 base and J lost 4, with 14 bases in between. The CDR3 reads CATSDFSAGFADTQYF. In DNA form, the CDR3 reads TGTGCCACCAGTGATTTCAGCGCGGGTTTCGCAGATACGCAGTATTTT.

In its sample, this clonotype was seen many times. The rearrangement joins TRBV7-2 to TRBJ2-1, with TRBD2 matching over 9 bases. CDR3 length: 17 amino acids. From germline, CDR1 is SGHTA and CDR2 FQGNSA. V shed 5 bases, J shed 4 bases, and the junction held 12 bases outside the gene matches. CDR3 nucleotide sequence: TGTGCCAGCAGCCACCCGCCGGGACTAGCTGTATACAATGAGCAGTTCTTC. Its translation: CASSHPPGLAVYNEQFF.

This clonotype was observed a few times. V and J are TRBV3-1 and TRBJ2-1, with D possibly matching TRBD2 (5 bases). The CDR3 is 13 amino acids. Germline V CDR1 and CDR2: LGHDT, YNNKEL (reference sequence). The germline V and J ends were trimmed by 3 bases and 6 bases, with 9 bases remaining between them. This chain's CDR3 is CASSHERPNEQFF. Here the CDR3 DNA reads TGTGCCAGCAGCCATGAGCGGCCCAATGAGCAGTTCTTC.

This clonotype was found many times. This chain links TRBV6-5 with TRBJ1-1; D remains unclear. The V gene lost 2 bases and the J gene lost 5 bases, with 9 bases spanning the gap. This CDR3 has 13 amino acids. Germline V gene sequence: CDR1 MNHEY, CDR2 SVGAGI. The CDR3 bases are TGTGCCAGCAGTTACAGGCGAGGAACTGAAGCTTTCTTT. Translated: CASSYRRGTEAFF.

This clonotype was counted between two and nine times. The chain has TRBV20-1 and TRBJ2-3, with D hard to call. This CDR3 is built from 14 residues. Between the trimmed V and J ends, which lost 6 bases and 4 bases, there was a span of 17 bases. Looked up from germline, CDR1 is DFQATT and CDR2 is SNEGSKA (reference sequence). The CDR3 nucleotides read TGCAGTGCCGCCAGGCTCGGACGCGCAGATACGCAGTATTTT. It yields the protein CSAARLGRADTQYF.

At least ten counts were recorded for this clonotype. The chain recombines TRBV18 with TRBJ1-1; possibly TRBD1 for D (5 bases). V lost 0 bases and J lost 5, with 16 bases in between. From germline, CDR1 is KGHSH and CDR2 LQKENI. The CDR3 is made up of 16 amino acids. CDR3 sequence (DNA): TGTGCCAGCTCACCACCTTGGGGGGGGTTGAGGACTGAAGCTTTCTTT. Translation: CASSPPWGGLRTEAFF.

The rearrangement joins TRBV5-5 to TRBJ1-6; 8 nucleotides match TRBD1. The CDR3 has 17 residues. The V segment lost 0 bases and the J segment 7 bases; nucleotides outside the gene matches: 9. Germline V gene sequence: CDR1 SGHKS, CDR2 YYEKEE (reference sequence). The chain's CDR3 is CASSLEAGGLRNSPLHF. The CDR3, as DNA: TGTGCCAGCAGCTTGGAGGCAGGGGGCTTAAGGAATTCACCCCTCCACTTT.

There are a few counts of this clonotype. This chain's CDR3 is CASSESGSFTDTQYF. The CDR3 DNA reads as TGTGCCAGCAGTGAGAGCGGGAGCTTCACAGATACGCAGTATTTT. This sequence joins TRBV6-6 and TRBJ2-3; 8 bases align to TRBD2. V lost 5 bases and J lost 2; bases outside the gene matches: 6. CDR1 and CDR2 (germline): MNHNY, SVGAGI (reference sequence). CDR3 size: 15 residues.

The chain has TRBV5-1 and TRBJ2-1; D unclear. V gave up 0 bases and J gave up 8 bases, with 6 bases separating them. Germline V gene lookup returns CDR1 SGHRS and CDR2 YFSETQ. This CDR3 is built from 12 residues. The CDR3 nucleotides are TGCGCCAGCAGCTTGGGAAGGGATGAGCAGTTCTTC. It codes for CASSLGRDEQFF.

This clonotype has only a few counts. The chain is built from TRBV6-2 or TRBV6-3 and TRBJ2-7; D might be TRBD2 (5 bases). Germline CDR1 is MNHEY and CDR2 is SVGEGT. Trimming removed 3 bases at V and 0 bases at J, with 15 bases between. The CDR3 is 16 residues long. The CDR3, as DNA: TGTGCCAGCAGTTATCCGCGCGACTACCTCTCCTACGAGCAGTACTTC. Translation: CASSYPRDYLSYEQYF.

This CDR3 reads CASSQDRTSPYEQYF. The CDR3 DNA reads as TGTGCCAGCAGCCAAGATCGGACCAGCCCCTACGAGCAGTACTTC. This rearrangement joins TRBV3-1 to TRBJ2-7, with D unresolved. The CDR3 contains 15 residues. Deletions cut 0 bases from V and 2 bases from J, with 11 bases between. Germline CDR1 and CDR2: LGHDT and YNNKEL (reference sequence).